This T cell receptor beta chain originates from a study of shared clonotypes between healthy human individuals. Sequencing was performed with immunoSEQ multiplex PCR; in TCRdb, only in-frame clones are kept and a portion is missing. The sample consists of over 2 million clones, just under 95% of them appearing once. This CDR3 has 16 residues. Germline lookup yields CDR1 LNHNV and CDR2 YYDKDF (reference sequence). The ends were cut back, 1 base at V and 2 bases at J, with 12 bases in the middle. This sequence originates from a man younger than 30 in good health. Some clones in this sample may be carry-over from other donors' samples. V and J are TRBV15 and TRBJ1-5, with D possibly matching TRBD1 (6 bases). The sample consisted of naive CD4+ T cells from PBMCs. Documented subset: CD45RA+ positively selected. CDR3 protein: CATSRGWTAGNQPQHF. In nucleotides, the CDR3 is TGTGCCACCAGCAGAGGGTGGACAGCCGGCAATCAGCCCCAGCATTTT. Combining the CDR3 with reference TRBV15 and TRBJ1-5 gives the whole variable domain DAMVIQNPRYQVTQFGKPVTLSCSQTLNHNVMYWYQQKSSQAPKLLFHYYDKDFNNEADTPDNFQSRRPNTSFCFLDIRSPGLGDTAMYLCATSRGWTAGNQPQHFGDGTRLSIL.